The sequence of this T cell receptor beta chain was determined in a study of post-analysis software for immune sequencing data. Study information: The disease courses spanned relapsing-remitting, secondary progressive and progressive-relapsing forms of multiple sclerosis. Whole-study findings and limits: There were about five TRBV segments more frequent in patients than controls, and TRBV5-6, TRBV5-1 and TRBV20-1 were among them.

This CDR3 contains 13 residues. In germline, CDR1 is SGHDT, CDR2 YYEEEE. Trimming removed 3 bases at V and 4 bases at J, with 10 bases between. cDNA libraries of TCR beta carried unique molecular identifiers. Each batch of roughly 0.95 to 10 million T cells produced hundreds of thousands of cDNA molecules. TCRdb re-called the PCR reads with MiXCR, one entry per CDR3 protein. The sample records fewer than 850,000 distinct CDR3 sequences, 40% to 55% being singletons. As to this clonotype: Its antigen is unidentified.

The rearrangement uses TRBV5-6 and TRBJ1-2; D is unresolved. The sequence derives from a girl under 18 with multiple sclerosis. Sequencing was carried out using blood. In DNA, the CDR3 is TGTGCCAGCAGCTCTCTCGACTTCTATGGCTACACCTTC. It encodes CASSSLDFYGYTF.